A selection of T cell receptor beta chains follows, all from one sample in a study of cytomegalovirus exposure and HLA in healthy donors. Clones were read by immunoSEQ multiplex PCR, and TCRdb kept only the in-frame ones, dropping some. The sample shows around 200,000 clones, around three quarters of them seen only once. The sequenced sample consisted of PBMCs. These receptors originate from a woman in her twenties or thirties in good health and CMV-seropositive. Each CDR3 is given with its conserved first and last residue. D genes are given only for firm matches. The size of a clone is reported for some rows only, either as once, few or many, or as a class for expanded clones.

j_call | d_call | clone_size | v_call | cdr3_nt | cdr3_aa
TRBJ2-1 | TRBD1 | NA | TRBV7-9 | TGTGCCAGCAGCTCCGGACAGGGAACCAATGAGCAGTTCTTC | CASSSGQGTNEQFF
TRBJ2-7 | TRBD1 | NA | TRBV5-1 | TGCGCCAGCAGCCGAGGGGGCGGCTACGAGCAGTACTTC | CASSRGGGYEQYF
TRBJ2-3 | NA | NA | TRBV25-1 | TGTGCCAGCAGCCCCGTGGGGGGGGGCTACAGAGATACGCAGTATTTT | CASSPVGGGYRDTQYF
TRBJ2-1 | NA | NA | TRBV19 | TGTGCCAGTACCCCAGACCGGAGCTCCTACAATGAGCAGTTCTTC | CASTPDRSSYNEQFF
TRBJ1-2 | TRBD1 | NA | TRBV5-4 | TGTGCCAGCAGCTTGACAGGGGGAAACTATGGCTACACCTTC | CASSLTGGNYGYTF
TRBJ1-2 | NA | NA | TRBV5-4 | TGTGCCAGCAGCCCCCAGGGGAACTATGGCTACACCTTC | CASSPQGNYGYTF
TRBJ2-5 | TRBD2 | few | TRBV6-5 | TGTGCCAGCAGTTACACTGGACTGCGGGAGCAGTACTTC | CASSYTGLREQYF
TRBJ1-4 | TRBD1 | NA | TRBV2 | TGTGCCAGCACGGACAGGGATGAAAAACTGTTTTTT | CASTDRDEKLFF
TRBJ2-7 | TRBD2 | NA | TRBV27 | TGTGCCAGCAGGGCTACTAGCGGCTACGAGCAGTACTTC | CASRATSGYEQYF
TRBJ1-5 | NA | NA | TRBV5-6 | TGTGCCAGCAGCTCCTTTGTGGACTATAGCAATCAGCCCCAGCATTTT | CASSSFVDYSNQPQHF
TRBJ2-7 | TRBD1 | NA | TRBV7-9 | TGTTCCAGCAGCTTAGCCTCCGGACAGGAGAACTACGAGCAGTACTTC | CSSSLASGQENYEQYF
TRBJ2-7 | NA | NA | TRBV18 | TGTGCCAGCTCACCGACACCCCCCCCTGGATCAGAGCAGTACTTC | CASSPTPPPGSEQYF
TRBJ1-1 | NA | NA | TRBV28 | TGTGCCAGCACCCCCAGTTTGGGGCAGGGAACTGAAGCTTTCTTT | CASTPSLGQGTEAFF
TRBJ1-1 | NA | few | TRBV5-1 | TGCGCCAGCAGATACGGTATGAACACTGAAGCTTTCTTT | CASRYGMNTEAFF
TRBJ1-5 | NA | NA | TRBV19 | TGTGCCAGTAGTATTAGTGGGGCGCTAAATCAGCCCCAGCATTTT | CASSISGALNQPQHF
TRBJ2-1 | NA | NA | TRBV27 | TGTGCCAGCAACTTACTAGCCGGGAAACTCAATGAGCAGTTCTTC | CASNLLAGKLNEQFF
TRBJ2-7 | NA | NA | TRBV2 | TGTGCCAGCAGTGAAATGGAACAGTCCTACGAGCAGTACTTC | CASSEMEQSYEQYF
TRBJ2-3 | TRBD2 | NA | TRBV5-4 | TGTGCCAGCAGTCTAGCGGGAGCAGATACGCAGTATTTT | CASSLAGADTQYF
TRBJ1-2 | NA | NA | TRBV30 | TGTGCCTGGAGTACGGGTATCGGATGGGGCTACACCTTC | CAWSTGIGWGYTF
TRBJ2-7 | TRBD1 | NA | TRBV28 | TGTGCCAGCAGTCCCCGACAGGGGCAGTACTTC | CASSPRQGQYF
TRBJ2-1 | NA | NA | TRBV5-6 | TGTGCCAGCAGCTTTTCGGGTAGCGGACGTTACAATGAGCAGTTCTTC | CASSFSGSGRYNEQFF
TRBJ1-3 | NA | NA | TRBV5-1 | TGCGCCAGCAGCTTGGGGGGGGTAAACTCTGGAAACACCATATATTTT | CASSLGGVNSGNTIYF
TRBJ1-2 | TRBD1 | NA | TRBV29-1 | TGCAGCGTTGCCGGGACAGGGGGCAACTATGGCTACACCTTC | CSVAGTGGNYGYTF
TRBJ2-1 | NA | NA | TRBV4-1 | TGCGCCAGCAGCCAAGAGTCACACCCCTCCTACAATGAGCAGTTCTTC | CASSQESHPSYNEQFF
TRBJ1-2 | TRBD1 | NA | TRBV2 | TGTGCCAGCAGTGGGACCCCCAGGGGGGATGGCTACACCTTC | CASSGTPRGDGYTF
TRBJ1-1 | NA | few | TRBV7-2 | TGTGCCAGCTCCTGGGGGGGCACTGAAGCTTTCTTT | CASSWGGTEAFF
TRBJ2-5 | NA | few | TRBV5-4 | TGTGCCAGCAGGAGTATCGGGGAGACCCAGTACTTC | CASRSIGETQYF
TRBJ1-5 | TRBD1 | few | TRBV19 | TGTGCCAGTAGTCCCAGACGACAGGGCTTCAATCAGCCCCAGCATTTT | CASSPRRQGFNQPQHF
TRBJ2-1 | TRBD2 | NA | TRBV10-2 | TGCGCCAGCAGTGACACGGCGGGGGGCAAATACAATGAGCAGTTCTTC | CASSDTAGGKYNEQFF
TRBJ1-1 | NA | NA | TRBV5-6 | TGTGCCAGCAGCTTGGCTGGGGGGAGCGAAGCTTTCTTT | CASSLAGGSEAFF
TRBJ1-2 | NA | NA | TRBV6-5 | TGTGCCAGCTCTCGAGGCAATGGCTACACCTTC | CASSRGNGYTF
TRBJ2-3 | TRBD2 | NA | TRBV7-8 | TGTGCCAGCAGCTTGGGGACTAGCGGGGGAGGCACAGATACGCAGTATTTT | CASSLGTSGGGTDTQYF
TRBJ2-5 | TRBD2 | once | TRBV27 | TGTGCCAGCAGTTTAGTAGCGGGAAATCCAGAGACCCAGTACTTC | CASSLVAGNPETQYF
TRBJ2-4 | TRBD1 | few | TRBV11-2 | TGTGCCAGCAGTTTTGGGACAGGGAAGTTGGGGGCCAAAAACATTCAGTACTTC | CASSFGTGKLGAKNIQYF
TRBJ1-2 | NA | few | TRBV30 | TGTGCCTGGAGGGTAGAGGGCTATGGCTACACCTTC | CAWRVEGYGYTF
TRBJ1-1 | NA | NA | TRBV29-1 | TGCAGCGTAGATCAACAGGGTCGAGCTTTCTTT | CSVDQQGRAFF
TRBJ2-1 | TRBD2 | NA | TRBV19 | TGTGCCAGTAGTAAAGGGACTAGCGGGGACAATGAGCAGTTCTTC | CASSKGTSGDNEQFF
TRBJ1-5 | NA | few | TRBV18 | TGTGCCAGCTCACCACAACTAGGGAAGCCCCAGCATTTT | CASSPQLGKPQHF
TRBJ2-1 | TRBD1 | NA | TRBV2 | TGTGCCAGCAGATATACGACAGGGTTCGATGAGCAGTTCTTC | CASRYTTGFDEQFF